This T cell receptor beta chain was observed in a study of naive and memory T cell subsets. Trimming cost V 4 bases and J 4 bases, with 13 bases left between them. The CDR3 length is 14 residues. The V gene's germline CDR1 is MGHRA and CDR2 YSYEKL. This clonotype was recorded at least ten times. As yet, its antigen is unknown. Ligated cDNA underwent four rounds of PCR with nested alpha and beta constant region primers and SP2. TCRdb fed the UMI-ligation and nested PCR reads into MiXCR, producing one record per CDR3 protein. This sample has fewer than 35,000 distinct CDR3 sequences, with more than 6.5% found just once. Described treatment: skin biopsy from PPD injection site in Mantoux-positive individual. An oligonucleotide containing a UMI was ligated to the 3' end of TCR cDNA. Skin biopsies came from PPD injection sites in Mantoux-positive individuals. Input was about 1 to 1,100 ng of DNase-treated total RNA without cell sorting.

General observations from the study: This RNA-based method may be sensitive to activation-related transcript changes. Both skin biopsy types reportedly yielded TCRs, tuberculin sites far more.

Sequencing used skin, obtained from a tuberculin skin test site. The origin of this receptor is an adult in good health. The chain joins TRBV4-1 to TRBJ1-2; maybe TRBD1 (5 bases). DNA of the CDR3: TGCGCCAGCAGCCCCAGTTTGGGGGTCTATGGCTACACCTTC. This translates into CASSPSLGVYGYTF.